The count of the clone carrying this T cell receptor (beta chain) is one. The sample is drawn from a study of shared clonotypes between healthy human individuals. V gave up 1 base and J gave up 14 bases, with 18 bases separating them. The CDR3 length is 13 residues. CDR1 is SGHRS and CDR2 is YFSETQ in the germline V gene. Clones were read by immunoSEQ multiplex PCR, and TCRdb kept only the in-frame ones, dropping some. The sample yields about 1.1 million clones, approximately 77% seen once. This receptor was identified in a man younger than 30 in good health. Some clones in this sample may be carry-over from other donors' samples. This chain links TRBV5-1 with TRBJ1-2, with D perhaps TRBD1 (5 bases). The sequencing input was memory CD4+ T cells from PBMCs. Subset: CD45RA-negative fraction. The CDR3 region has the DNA TGCGCCAGCAGCTTGATGTTCGGGACCTCCTTAACCTTC. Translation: CASSLMFGTSLTF.